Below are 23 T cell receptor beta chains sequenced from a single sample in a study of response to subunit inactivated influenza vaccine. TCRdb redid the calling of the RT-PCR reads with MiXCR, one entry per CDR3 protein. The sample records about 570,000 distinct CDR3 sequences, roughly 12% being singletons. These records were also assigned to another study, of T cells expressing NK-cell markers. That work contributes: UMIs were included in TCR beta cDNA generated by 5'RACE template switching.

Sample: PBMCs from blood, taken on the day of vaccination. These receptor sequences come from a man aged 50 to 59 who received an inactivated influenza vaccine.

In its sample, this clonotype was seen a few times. CDR3 protein: CASSFSAYSGNTIYF. The CDR3 DNA sequence: TGTGCCAGCAGTTTTTCGGCCTACTCTGGAAACACCATATATTTT. This chain joins TRBV12-3 or TRBV12-4 and TRBJ1-3; D not certain. The CDR3 covers 15 residues. V was shortened by 3 bases and J by 0 bases, with 9 bases between the two germline ends.

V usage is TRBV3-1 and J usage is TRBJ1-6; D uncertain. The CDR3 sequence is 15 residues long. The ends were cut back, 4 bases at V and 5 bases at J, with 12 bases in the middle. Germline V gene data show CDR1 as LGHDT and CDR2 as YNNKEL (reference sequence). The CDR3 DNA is TGTGCCAGCAGCCTTCAGAGCGGCCATAATTCACCCCTCCACTTT. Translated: CASSLQSGHNSPLHF. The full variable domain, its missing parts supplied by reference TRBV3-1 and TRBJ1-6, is DTAVSQTPKYLVTQMGNDKSIKCEQNLGHDTMYWYKQDSKKFLKIMFSYNNKELIINETVPNRFSPKSPDKAHLNLHINSLELGDSAVYFCASSLQSGHNSPLHFGNGTRLTVT.

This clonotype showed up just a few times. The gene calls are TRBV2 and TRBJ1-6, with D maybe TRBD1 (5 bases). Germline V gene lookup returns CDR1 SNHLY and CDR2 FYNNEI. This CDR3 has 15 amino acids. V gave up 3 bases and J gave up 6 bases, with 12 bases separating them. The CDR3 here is CASSEGQSLNSPLHF. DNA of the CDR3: TGTGCCAGCAGTGAGGGGCAGAGTCTTAATTCACCCCTCCACTTT.

CDR3 in DNA: TGCGCCAGCAGCCTGGGGACAGGCCGGTACACTGAAGCTTTCTTT. It specifies CASSLGTGRYTEAFF. The chain employs TRBV4-3 and TRBJ1-1, with TRBD1 matching over 8 bases. CDR1 and CDR2 from the germline V gene are LGHNA and YSLEER. There are 15 residues in the CDR3. With V trimmed by 4 bases and J by 3 bases, 7 bases remained unmatched.

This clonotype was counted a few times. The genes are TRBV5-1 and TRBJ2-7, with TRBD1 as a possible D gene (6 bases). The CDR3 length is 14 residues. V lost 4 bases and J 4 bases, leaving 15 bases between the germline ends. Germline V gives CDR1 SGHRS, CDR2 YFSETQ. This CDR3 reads CASSPLGASYEQYF. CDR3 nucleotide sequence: TGCGCCAGCAGCCCGCTGGGGGCGAGTTACGAGCAGTACTTC. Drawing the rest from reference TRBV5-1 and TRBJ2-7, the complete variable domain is KAGVTQTPRYLIKTRGQQVTLSCSPISGHRSVSWYQQTPGQGLQFLFEYFSETQRNKGNFPGRFSGRQFSNSRSEMNVSTLELGDSALYLCASSPLGASYEQYFGPGTRLTVT.

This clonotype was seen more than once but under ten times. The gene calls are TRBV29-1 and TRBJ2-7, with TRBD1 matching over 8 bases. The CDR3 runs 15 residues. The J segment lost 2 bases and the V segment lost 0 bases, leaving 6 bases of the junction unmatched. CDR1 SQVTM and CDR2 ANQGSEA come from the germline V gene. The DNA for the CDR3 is TGCAGCGTTGAAGAATTGCACAGGGGGGCCTACGAGCAGTACTTC. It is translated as CSVEELHRGAYEQYF.

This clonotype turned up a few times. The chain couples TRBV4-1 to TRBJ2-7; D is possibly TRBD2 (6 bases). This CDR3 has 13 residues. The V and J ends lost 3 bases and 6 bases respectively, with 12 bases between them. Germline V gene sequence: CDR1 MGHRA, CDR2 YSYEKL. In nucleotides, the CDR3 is TGCGCCAGCAGCCAGGGGGAGGTAGGCGAGCAGTACTTC. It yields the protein CASSQGEVGEQYF.

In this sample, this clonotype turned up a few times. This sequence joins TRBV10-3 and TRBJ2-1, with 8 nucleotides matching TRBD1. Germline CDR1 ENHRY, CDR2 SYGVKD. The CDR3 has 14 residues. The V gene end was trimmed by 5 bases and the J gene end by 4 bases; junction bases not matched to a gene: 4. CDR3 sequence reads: CAISPGGNYNEQFF. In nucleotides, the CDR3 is TGTGCCATCAGTCCAGGGGGCAATTACAATGAGCAGTTCTTC.

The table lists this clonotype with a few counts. The CDR3 loop is CASSIASGRISTGELFF. The CDR3, as DNA: TGTGCCAGTAGTATAGCTAGCGGGAGAATAAGCACCGGGGAGCTGTTTTTT. The chain couples TRBV19 to TRBJ2-2, with 10 bases identical to TRBD2. There are 17 residues in the CDR3. From germline, CDR1 is LNHDA and CDR2 SQIVND (reference sequence). J was trimmed by 4 bases and V by 1 base; bases with no gene match: 6.

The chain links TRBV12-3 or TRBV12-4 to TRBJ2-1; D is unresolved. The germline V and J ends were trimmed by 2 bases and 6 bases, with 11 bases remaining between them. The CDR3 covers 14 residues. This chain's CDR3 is CASSLLGVSNEQFF. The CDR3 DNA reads TGTGCCAGCAGTTTATTAGGTGTTTCCAATGAGCAGTTCTTC.

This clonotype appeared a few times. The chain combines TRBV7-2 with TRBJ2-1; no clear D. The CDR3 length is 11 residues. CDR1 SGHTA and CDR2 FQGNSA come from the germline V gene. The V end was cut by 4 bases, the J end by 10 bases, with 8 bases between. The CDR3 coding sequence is TGTGCCAGCAGCTCGGCCCTAGAGCAGTTCTTC. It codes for CASSSALEQFF.

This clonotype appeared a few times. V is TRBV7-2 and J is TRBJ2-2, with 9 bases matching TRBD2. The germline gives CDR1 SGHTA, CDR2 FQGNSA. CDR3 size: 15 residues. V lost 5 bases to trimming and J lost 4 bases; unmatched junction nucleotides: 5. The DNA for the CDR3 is TGTGCCAGCAGCCCAGCGGGGGGCCCCACCGGGGAGCTGTTTTTT. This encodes CASSPAGGPTGELFF.

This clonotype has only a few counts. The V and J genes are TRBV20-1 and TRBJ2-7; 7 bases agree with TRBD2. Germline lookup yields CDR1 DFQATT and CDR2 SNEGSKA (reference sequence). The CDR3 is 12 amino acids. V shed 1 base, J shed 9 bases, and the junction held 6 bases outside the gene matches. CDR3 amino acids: CSARGGGNRQYF. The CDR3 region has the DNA TGCAGTGCTAGAGGGGGGGGGAACCGGCAGTACTTC.

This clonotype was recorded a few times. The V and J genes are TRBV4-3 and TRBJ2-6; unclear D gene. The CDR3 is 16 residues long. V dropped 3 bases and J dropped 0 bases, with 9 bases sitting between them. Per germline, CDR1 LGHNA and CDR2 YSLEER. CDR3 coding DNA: TGCGCCAGCAGCCAGGTTTTTAGCTCTGGGGCCAACGTCCTGACTTTC. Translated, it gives CASSQVFSSGANVLTF.

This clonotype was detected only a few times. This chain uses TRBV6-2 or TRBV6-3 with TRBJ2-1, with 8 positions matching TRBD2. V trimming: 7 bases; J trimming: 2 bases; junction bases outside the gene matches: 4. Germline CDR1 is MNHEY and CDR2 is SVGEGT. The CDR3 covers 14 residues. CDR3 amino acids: CASTLAGTYNEQFF. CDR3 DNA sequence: TGTGCCAGCACCTTAGCGGGGACCTACAATGAGCAGTTCTTC.

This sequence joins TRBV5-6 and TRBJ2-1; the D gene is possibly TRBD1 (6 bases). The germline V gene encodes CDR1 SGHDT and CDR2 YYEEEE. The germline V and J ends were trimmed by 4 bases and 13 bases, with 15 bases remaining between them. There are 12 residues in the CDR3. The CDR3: CASSPRGGKQFF. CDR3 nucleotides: TGTGCCAGCAGCCCGCGAGGGGGAAAACAGTTCTTC.

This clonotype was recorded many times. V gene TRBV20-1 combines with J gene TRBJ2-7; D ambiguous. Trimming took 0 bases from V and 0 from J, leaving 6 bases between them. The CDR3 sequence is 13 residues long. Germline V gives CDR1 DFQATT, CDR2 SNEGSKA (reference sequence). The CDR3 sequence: CSARDYSSYEQYF. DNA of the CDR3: TGCAGTGCTAGAGACTATAGCTCCTACGAGCAGTACTTC.

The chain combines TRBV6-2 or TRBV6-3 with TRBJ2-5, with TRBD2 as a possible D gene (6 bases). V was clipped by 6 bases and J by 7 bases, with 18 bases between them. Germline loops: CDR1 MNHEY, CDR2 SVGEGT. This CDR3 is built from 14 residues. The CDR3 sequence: CASSPGRFGGTQYF. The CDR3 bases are TGTGCCAGCAGCCCCGGCCGGTTCGGGGGGACCCAGTACTTC.

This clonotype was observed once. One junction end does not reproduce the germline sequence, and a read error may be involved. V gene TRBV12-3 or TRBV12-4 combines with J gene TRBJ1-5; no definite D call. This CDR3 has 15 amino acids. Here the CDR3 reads CASSNSFYSNQPQNF. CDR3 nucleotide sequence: TGTGCCAGCAGTAACAGCTTTTATAGCAATCAGCCCCAGAATTTT.

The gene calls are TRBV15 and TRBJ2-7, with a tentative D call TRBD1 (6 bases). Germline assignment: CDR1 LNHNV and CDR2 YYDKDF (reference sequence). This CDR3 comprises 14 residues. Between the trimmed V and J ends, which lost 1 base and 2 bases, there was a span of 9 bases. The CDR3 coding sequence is TGTGCCACCAGCAGAGTACAGGGACCCTACGAGCAGTACTTC. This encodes CATSRVQGPYEQYF.

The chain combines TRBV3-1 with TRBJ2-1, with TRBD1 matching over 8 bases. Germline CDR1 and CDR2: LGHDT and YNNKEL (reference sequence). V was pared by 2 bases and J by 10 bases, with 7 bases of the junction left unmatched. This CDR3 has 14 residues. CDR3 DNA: TGTGCCAGCAGCCAACGGACAGGGTCGGGGGAGCAGTTCTTC. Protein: CASSQRTGSGEQFF.

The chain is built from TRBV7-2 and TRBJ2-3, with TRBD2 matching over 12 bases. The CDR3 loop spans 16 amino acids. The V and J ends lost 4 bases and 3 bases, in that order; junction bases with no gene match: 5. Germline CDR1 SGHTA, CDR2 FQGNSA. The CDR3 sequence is CASSSSGRARTDTQYF. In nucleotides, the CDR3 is TGTGCCAGCAGCTCTAGCGGGAGGGCCAGGACAGATACGCAGTATTTT.

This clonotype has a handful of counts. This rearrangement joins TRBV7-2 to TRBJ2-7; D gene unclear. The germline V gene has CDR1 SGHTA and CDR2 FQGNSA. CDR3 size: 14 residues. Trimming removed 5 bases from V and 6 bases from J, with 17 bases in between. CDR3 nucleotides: TGTGCCAGCAGCCTCACTAATTCCGCCAGCGAGCAGTACTTC. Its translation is CASSLTNSASEQYF.